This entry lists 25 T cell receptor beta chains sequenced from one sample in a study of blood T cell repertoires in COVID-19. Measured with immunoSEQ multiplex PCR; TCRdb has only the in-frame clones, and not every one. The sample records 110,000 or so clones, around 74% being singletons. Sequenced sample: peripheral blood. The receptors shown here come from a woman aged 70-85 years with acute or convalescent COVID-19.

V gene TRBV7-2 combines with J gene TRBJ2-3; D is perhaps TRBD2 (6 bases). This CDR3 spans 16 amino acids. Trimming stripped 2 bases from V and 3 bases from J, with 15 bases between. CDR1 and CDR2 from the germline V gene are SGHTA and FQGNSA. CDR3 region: CASSLYLAAGTDTQYF. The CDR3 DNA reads TGTGCCAGCAGCTTATACCTGGCGGCGGGGACAGATACGCAGTATTTT.

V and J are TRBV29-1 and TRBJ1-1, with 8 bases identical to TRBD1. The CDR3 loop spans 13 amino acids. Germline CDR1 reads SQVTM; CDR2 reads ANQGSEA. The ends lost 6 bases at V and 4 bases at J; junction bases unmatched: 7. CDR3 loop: CSVAGGTGTEAFF. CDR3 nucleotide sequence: TGCAGCGTGGCAGGGGGCACGGGCACTGAAGCTTTCTTT. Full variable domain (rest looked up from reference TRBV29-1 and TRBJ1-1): SAVISQKPSRDICQRGTSLTIQCQVDSQVTMMFWYRQQPGQSLTLIATANQGSEATYESGFVIDKFPISRPNLTFSTLTVSNMSPEDSSIYLCSVAGGTGTEAFFGQGTRLTVV.

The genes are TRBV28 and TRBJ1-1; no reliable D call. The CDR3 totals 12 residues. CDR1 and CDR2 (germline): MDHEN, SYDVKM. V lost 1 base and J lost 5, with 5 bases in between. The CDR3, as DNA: TGTGCCAGCAGTTTATCGGGGACTGAAGCTTTCTTT. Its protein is CASSLSGTEAFF.

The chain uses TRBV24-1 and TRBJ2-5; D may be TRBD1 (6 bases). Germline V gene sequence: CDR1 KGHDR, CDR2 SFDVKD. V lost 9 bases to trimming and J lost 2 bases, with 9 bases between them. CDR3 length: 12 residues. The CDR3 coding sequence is TGTGCCACCGGCGACAGGCAAGAGACCCAGTACTTC. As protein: CATGDRQETQYF.

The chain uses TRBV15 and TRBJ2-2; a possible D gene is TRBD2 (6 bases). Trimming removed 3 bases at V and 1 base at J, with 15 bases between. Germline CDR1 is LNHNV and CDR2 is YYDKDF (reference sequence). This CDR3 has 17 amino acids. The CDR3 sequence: CATSRAPRGGNTGELFF. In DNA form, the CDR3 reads TGTGCCACCAGCAGGGCCCCCCGGGGAGGGAACACCGGGGAGCTGTTTTTT. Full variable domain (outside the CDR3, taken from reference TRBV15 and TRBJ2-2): DAMVIQNPRYQVTQFGKPVTLSCSQTLNHNVMYWYQQKSSQAPKLLFHYYDKDFNNEADTPDNFQSRRPNTSFCFLDIRSPGLGDTAMYLCATSRAPRGGNTGELFFGEGSRLTVL.

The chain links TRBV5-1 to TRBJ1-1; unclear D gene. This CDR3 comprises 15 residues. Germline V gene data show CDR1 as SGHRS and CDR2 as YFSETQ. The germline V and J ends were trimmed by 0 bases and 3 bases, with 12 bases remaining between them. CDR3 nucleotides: TGCGCCAGCAGCTTGGACGCGTCTCCCTACACTGAAGCTTTCTTT. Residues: CASSLDASPYTEAFF.

Here the CDR3 reads CASSPKKTTGLIGTDTQYF. CDR3 nucleotides: TGTGCCAGTAGTCCCAAAAAAACAACAGGGTTGATTGGCACAGATACGCAGTATTTT. The rearrangement uses TRBV19 and TRBJ2-3, with a weak D call TRBD1 (6 bases). The CDR3 consists of 19 residues. The germline V gene encodes CDR1 LNHDA and CDR2 SQIVND (reference sequence). V was shortened by 5 bases and J by 1 base, with 25 bases between the two germline ends.

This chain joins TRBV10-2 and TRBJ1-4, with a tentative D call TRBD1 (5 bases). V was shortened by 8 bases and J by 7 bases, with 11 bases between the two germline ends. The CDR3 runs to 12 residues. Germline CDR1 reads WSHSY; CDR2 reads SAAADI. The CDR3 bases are TGCGCCAGCGGACAATTGGCTGAAAAACTGTTTTTT. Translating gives CASGQLAEKLFF.

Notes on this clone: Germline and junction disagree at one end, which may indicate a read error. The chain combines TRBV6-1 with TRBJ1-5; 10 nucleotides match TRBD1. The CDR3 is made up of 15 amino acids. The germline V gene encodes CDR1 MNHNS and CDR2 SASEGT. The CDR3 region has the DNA TGTGCCAGCAGGGAAGGACAGGGGGGCAATCAGCCCCAGCATTTT. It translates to CASREGQGGNQPQHF.

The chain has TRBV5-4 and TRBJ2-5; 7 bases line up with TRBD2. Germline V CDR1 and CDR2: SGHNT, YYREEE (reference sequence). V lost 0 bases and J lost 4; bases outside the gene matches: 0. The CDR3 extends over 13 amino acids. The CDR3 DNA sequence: TGTGCCAGCAGCTTGGGGGGGGGAGAGACCCAGTACTTC. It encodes CASSLGGGETQYF.

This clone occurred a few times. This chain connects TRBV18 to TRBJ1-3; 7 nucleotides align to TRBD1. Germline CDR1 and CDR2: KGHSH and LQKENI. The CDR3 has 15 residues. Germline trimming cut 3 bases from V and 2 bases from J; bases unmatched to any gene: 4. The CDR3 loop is CASSPEGAAGNTIYF. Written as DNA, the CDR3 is TGTGCCAGCTCACCCGAGGGGGCTGCTGGAAACACCATATATTTT. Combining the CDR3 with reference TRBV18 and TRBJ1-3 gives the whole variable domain NAGVMQNPRHLVRRRGQEARLRCSPMKGHSHVYWYRQLPEEGLKFMVYLQKENIIDESGMPKERFSAEFPKEGPSILRIQQVVRGDSAAYFCASSPEGAAGNTIYFGEGSWLTVV.

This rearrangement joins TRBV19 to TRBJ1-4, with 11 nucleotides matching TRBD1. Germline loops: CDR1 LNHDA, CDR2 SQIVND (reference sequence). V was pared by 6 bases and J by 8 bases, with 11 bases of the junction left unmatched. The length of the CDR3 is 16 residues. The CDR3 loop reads CASSPRPGTGGEKLFF. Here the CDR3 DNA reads TGTGCCAGTAGCCCCCGTCCCGGGACAGGGGGAGAAAAACTGTTTTTT.

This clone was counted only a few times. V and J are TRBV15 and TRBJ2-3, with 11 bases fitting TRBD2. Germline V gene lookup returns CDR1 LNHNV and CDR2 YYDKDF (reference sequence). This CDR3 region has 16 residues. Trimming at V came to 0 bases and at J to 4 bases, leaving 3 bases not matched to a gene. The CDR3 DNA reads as TGTGCCACCAGCAGAGATATGACTAGCGGGGCAGATACGCAGTATTTT. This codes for CATSRDMTSGADTQYF.

CDR3 amino acids: CASSPELSGVSSGNTIYF. CDR3 nucleotide sequence: TGTGCCAGCTCACCAGAGTTATCAGGGGTGAGCTCTGGAAACACCATATATTTT. This chain connects TRBV18 to TRBJ1-3; TRBD1 is a possible D gene (6 bases). In germline, CDR1 is KGHSH, CDR2 LQKENI. This CDR3 has 18 amino acids. V lost 2 bases and J 0 bases, leaving 17 bases between the germline ends.

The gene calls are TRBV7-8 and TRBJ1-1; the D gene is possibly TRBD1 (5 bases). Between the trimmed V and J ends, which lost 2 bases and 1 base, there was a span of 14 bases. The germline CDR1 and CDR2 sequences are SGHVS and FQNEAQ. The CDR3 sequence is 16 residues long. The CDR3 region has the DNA TGTGCCAGCAGCTTACCCCAGGGAGGACGGAACACTGAAGCTTTCTTT. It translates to CASSLPQGGRNTEAFF.

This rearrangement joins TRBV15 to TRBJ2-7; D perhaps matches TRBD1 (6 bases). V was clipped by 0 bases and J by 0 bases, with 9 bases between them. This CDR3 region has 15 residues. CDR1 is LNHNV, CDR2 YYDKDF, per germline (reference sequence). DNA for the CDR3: TGTGCCACCAGCAGAGAACGGGACAACTCCTACGAGCAGTACTTC. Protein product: CATSRERDNSYEQYF.

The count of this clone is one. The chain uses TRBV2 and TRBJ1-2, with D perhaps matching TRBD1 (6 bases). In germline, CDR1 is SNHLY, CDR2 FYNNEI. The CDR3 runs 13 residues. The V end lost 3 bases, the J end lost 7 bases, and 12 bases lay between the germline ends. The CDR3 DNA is TGTGCCAGCAGTGATAGGGGGACAACTGGCTACACCTTC. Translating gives CASSDRGTTGYTF. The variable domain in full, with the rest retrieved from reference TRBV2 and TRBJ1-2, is EPEVTQTPSHQVTQMGQEVILRCVPISNHLYFYWYRQILGQKVEFLVSFYNNEISEKSEIFDDQFSVERPDGSNFTLKIRSTKLEDSAMYFCASSDRGTTGYTFGSGTRLTVV.

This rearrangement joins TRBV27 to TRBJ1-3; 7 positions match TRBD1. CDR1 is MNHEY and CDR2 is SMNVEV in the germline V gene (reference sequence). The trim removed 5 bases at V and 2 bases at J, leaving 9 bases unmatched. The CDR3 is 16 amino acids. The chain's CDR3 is CASSTLTGPAGNTIYF. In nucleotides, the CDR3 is TGTGCCAGCAGTACGCTGACAGGGCCTGCTGGAAACACCATATATTTT.

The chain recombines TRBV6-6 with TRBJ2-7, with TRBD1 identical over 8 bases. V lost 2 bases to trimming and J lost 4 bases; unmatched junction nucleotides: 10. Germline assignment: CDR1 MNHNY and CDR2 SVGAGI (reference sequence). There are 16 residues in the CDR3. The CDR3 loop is CASSYQGQGARYEQYF. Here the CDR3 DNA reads TGTGCCAGCAGTTACCAGGGGCAGGGGGCAAGGTACGAGCAGTACTTC.

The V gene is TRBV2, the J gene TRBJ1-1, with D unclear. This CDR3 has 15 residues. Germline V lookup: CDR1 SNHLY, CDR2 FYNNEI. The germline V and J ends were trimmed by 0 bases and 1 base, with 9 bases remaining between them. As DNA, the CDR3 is TGTGCCAGCAGTGAAGCTTCCAGATCGAACACTGAAGCTTTCTTT. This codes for CASSEASRSNTEAFF.

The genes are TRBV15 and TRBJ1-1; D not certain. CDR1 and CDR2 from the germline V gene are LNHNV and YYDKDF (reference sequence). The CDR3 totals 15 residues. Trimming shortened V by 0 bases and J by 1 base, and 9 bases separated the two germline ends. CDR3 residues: CATSRDWRSNTEAFF. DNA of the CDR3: TGTGCCACCAGCAGAGATTGGCGGTCGAACACTGAAGCTTTCTTT. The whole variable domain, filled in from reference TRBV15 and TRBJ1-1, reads DAMVIQNPRYQVTQFGKPVTLSCSQTLNHNVMYWYQQKSSQAPKLLFHYYDKDFNNEADTPDNFQSRRPNTSFCFLDIRSPGLGDTAMYLCATSRDWRSNTEAFFGQGTRLTVV.

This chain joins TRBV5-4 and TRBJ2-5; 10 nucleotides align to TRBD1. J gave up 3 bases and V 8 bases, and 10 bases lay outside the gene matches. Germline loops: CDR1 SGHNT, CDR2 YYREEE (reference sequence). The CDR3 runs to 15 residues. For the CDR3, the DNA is TGTGCCAGTACGCGGGACAGGGGTGGTAAAGAGACCCAGTACTTC. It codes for CASTRDRGGKETQYF.

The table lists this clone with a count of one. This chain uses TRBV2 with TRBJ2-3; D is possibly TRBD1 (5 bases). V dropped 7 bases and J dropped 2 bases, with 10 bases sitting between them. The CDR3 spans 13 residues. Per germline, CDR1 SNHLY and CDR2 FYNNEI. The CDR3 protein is CASKAGLTDTQYF. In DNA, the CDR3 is TGTGCCAGCAAGGCAGGGCTCACAGATACGCAGTATTTT.

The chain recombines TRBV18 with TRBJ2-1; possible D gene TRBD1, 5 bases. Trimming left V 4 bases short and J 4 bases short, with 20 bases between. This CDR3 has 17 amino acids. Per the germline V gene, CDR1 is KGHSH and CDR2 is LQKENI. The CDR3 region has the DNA TGTGCCAGCTCACAGACAGAAACCGCACGTTCATACAATGAGCAGTTCTTC. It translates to CASSQTETARSYNEQFF.

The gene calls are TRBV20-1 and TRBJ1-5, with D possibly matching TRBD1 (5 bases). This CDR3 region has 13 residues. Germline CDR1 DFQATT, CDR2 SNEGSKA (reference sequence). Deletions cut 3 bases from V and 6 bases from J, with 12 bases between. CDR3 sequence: CSASTQGGQPQHF. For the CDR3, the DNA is TGCAGTGCTAGTACCCAGGGTGGTCAGCCCCAGCATTTT.